The clone carrying this T cell receptor (beta chain) was seen many times. TCRdb processed the 5' RACE reads anew with MiXCR; each CDR3 protein has one entry. The sample contains more than 65,000 distinct CDR3 sequences, 9.5% to 15% of which appear only once. The source of the sample is a study of early T cells in non-severe SARS-CoV-2 infection. The CDR3 spans 15 residues. Germline lookup yields CDR1 MNHEY and CDR2 SMNVEV (reference sequence). Trimming pared 5 bases from V and 2 bases from J, leaving 16 bases between. The clonotype comes from an adult who was a healthcare worker with PCR-confirmed SARS-CoV-2 infection or an uninfected control (not recorded which). The chain has TRBV27 and TRBJ2-7, with D possibly being TRBD1 (6 bases). Sequencing input: whole blood. The CDR3 DNA follows: TGTGCCAGCAGTCCAAACAGGGAAATCCCCTACGAGCAGTACTTC. Its protein is CASSPNREIPYEQYF.